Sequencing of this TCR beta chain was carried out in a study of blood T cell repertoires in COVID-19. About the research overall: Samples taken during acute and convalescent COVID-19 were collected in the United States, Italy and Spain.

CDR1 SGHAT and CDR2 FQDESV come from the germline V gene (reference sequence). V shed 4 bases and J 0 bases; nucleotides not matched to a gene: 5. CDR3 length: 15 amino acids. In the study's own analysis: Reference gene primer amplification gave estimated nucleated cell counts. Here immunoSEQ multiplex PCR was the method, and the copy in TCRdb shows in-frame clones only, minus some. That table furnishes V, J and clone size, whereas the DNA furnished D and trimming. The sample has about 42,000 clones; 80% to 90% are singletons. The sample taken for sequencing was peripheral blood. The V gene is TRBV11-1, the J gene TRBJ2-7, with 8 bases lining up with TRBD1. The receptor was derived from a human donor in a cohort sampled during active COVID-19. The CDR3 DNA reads TGTGCCAGCAGCTCGCAGGGGGCGAGCTCCTACGAGCAGTACTTC. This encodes CASSSQGASSYEQYF.